This T cell receptor (beta chain) comes out of a study of blood T cell repertoires in COVID-19. Study as a whole: Material from acute and convalescent COVID-19 was sourced from the United States, Italy and Spain.

The data were produced by immunoSEQ multiplex PCR, yet TCRdb's version contains in-frame clones alone and is incomplete. The data hold 300,000 to 400,000 clones, with about 90% observed a single time. The receptor's source is a woman aged 45 to 65 with COVID-19, enrolled during active disease. Specimen: peripheral blood.

The CDR3 nucleotides are TGTGCCAGCAGCCCAGGGACTAGCGGGAGTTTGAATGAGCAGTTCTTC. Translated, it gives CASSPGTSGSLNEQFF. The rearrangement joins TRBV5-4 to TRBJ2-1, with TRBD2 matching 14 bases. The germline CDR1 and CDR2 sequences are SGHNT and YYREEE (reference sequence). Germline trimming cut 4 bases from V and 7 bases from J; bases unmatched to any gene: 7. This CDR3 comprises 16 residues.